Listed below are T cell receptor beta chains from one sample, sequenced in a study of somatic mutations in cytotoxic T cells in rheumatoid arthritis. The protocol was immunoSEQ multiplex PCR, while the TCRdb copy is restricted to in-frame clones and leaves out a portion. The sample lists around 6,500 clones, approximately 66% occurring once. Sequencing was performed on CD8+ T cells sorted from blood. The source is a man aged 35 to 55 in good health. Each CDR3 is given with its conserved first and last residue. The D gene is left open where the match is weak. Clone size appears in some rows only: once, few, many, or a class for an expanded clone.

NA NA TRBJ1-4 TRBV12-5 CASGLVLGRGALENEKLFF TGTGCTAGTGGTTTGGTACTGGGTAGGGGAGCATTAGAGAATGAAAAACTGTTTTTT
medium-sized NA TRBJ1-2 TRBV7-2 CASSPSEEALSGYTF TGTGCCAGCAGCCCGAGCGAGGAGGCTCTATCTGGCTACACCTTC
NA NA TRBJ1-2 TRBV6-1 CASSEVRDYGYTF TGTGCCAGCAGTGAAGTCAGGGACTATGGCTACACCTTC
few TRBD1 TRBJ2-7 TRBV28 CASSFPRDSFPYEQYF TGTGCCAGCAGTTTCCCTCGGGACAGCTTTCCCTACGAGCAGTACTTC
NA TRBD2 TRBJ2-3 TRBV28 CASSFMASGYTQYF TGTGCCAGCAGTTTTATGGCTAGCGGGTATACGCAGTATTTT
NA NA TRBJ1-4 TRBV5-1 CASSPSLITLDEKLFF TGCGCCAGCAGCCCTAGCTTAATAACATTGGATGAAAAACTGTTTTTT
NA NA TRBJ1-1 TRBV5-5 CASSLWGGAGTEAFF TGTGCCAGCAGCTTGTGGGGGGGCGCCGGCACTGAAGCTTTCTTT
few TRBD1 TRBJ2-5 TRBV7-9 CASSAWTGQGPRETQYF TGTGCCAGCAGCGCTTGGACGGGACAGGGGCCTCGGGAGACCCAGTACTTC
once NA TRBJ2-3 TRBV4-1 CASSQDSQPYRNTQYF TGCGCCAGCAGCCAAGACTCACAGCCTTATCGGAATACGCAGTATTTT
NA TRBD2 TRBJ2-1 TRBV4-2 CASSPGAGGNNEQFF TGTGCCAGCAGCCCGGGAGCGGGGGGTAACAATGAGCAGTTCTTC
few TRBD2 TRBJ2-3 TRBV28 CASSLPSGGFTDTQYF TGTGCCAGCAGTTTGCCTAGCGGGGGGTTCACAGATACGCAGTATTTT